The source of this T cell receptor (beta chain) is a study of shared clonotypes between healthy human individuals. Study observations and caveats: The low donor count limited represented genetic and exposure-history diversity.

Terminally differentiated effector memory CD45RA+ cells were left out of the naive CD8 fraction, which was CD45RO-negative and positively selected for CCR7. The table came from immunoSEQ multiplex PCR; TCRdb's copy has only in-frame clones and leaves some out. The table has about 2 million clones, about 95% seen once. A note on this clone: As yet, its antigen is unknown.

There are 15 residues in the CDR3. The ends were cut back, 1 base at V and 7 bases at J, with 14 bases in the middle. CDR1 and CDR2 (germline): LGHNA, YSLEER. The sequence was obtained from a man younger than 35 in good health. Sequencing was performed on naive CD8+ T cells sorted from blood. V gene TRBV4-3 combines with J gene TRBJ2-1, with D possibly TRBD2 on 5 matching bases. The CDR3 nucleotides read TGCGCCAGCAGCCAAGGGTTGGGGAGCGGAAATGAGCAGTTCTTC. Translating gives CASSQGLGSGNEQFF.